This T cell receptor (beta chain) was profiled in a study of blood T cell repertoires in COVID-19. Across the study: Both acute and convalescent COVID-19 samples were obtained from the United States, Italy and Spain. Sample material is recorded as cDNA or gDNA derived from T cells, B-cell-depleted T cells, or PBMCs.

Per the authors' pipeline: Amplification of reference gene primers was used by the study to estimate nucleated cell counts. Here immunoSEQ multiplex PCR was the method, and the copy in TCRdb shows in-frame clones only, minus some. V and J calls plus clone size are reproduced from that table; the DNA served to infer D and trimming. Of 20,000 to 30,000 clones in the sample, 75% to 90% were seen once. This CDR3 contains 14 residues. V shed 2 bases, J shed 7 bases, and the junction held 4 bases outside the gene matches. The germline V gene has CDR1 SGHTA and CDR2 FQGNSA. The receptor comes from an older woman with COVID-19, enrolled during active disease. This chain links TRBV7-2 with TRBJ1-5; 8 positions match TRBD1. Sequencing used peripheral blood. The CDR3: CASSLSGGGQPQHF. CDR3 nucleotides: TGTGCCAGCAGCTTATCAGGGGGCGGGCAGCCCCAGCATTTT.